This paragraph reports one T cell receptor (beta chain). The sample comes from a study of blood T cell repertoires in COVID-19. At the level of the study: The United States, Italy and Spain were the sources of the acute and convalescent COVID-19 samples. Sources were T cells, B-cell-depleted T cells, or PBMCs; the material itself was cDNA or gDNA.

The V and J ends lost 4 bases and 2 bases respectively, with 8 bases between them. Germline-derived CDR1 and CDR2 are KGHSH and LQKENI. This CDR3 spans 13 amino acids. Seattle cases were enrolled at active infection and followed longitudinally. In the authors' workflow: Nucleated cell number was recorded as an estimate derived from reference gene primer amplification. Sequencing was performed with immunoSEQ multiplex PCR; in TCRdb, only in-frame clones are kept and a portion is missing. For V, J and clone size, that table is used; D and trimming come from the DNA. The sample gives about 350,000 clones, approximately 86% of which show up once; around 7.4% is in the top ten.

The sample taken for sequencing was peripheral blood. This sequence originates from a woman aged 55-69 years with COVID-19, enrolled during active disease. V is TRBV18 and J is TRBJ2-5; no definite D call. The CDR3 DNA sequence: TGTGCCAGCTCACGGTCCCAGCAAGAGACCCAGTACTTC. This codes for CASSRSQQETQYF.